Below, 17 T cell receptor beta chains from the same sample are listed, as sequenced in a study of T cell responses to AZD1222 COVID-19 vaccine. Clones were sequenced by immunoSEQ multiplex PCR, and TCRdb holds only the in-frame ones, with some missing. The sample records some 99,000 clones, approximately 84% being singletons. Specimen: peripheral blood, collected 28 days after the second AZD1222 dose. All receptors come from an adult who received the AZD1222 COVID-19 vaccine.

The chain has TRBV4-2 and TRBJ2-5; 9 bases align to TRBD2. The CDR3 loop spans 17 amino acids. CDR1 LGHNA and CDR2 YNFKEQ come from the germline V gene. V was clipped by 0 bases and J by 4 bases; unmatched bases: 9. CDR3: CASSQEARGGAGETQYF. In DNA form, the CDR3 reads TGTGCCAGCAGCCAAGAGGCTCGCGGGGGGGCGGGAGAGACCCAGTACTTC.

The J gene is TRBJ1-5, the V gene TRBV2; D not certain. This CDR3 comprises 13 residues. Per the germline V gene, CDR1 is SNHLY and CDR2 is FYNNEI. The V end lost 6 bases, the J end lost 2 bases, and 8 bases lay between the germline ends. In nucleotides, the CDR3 is TGTGCCAGCAGGCCTACTGGCAATCAGCCCCAGCATTTT. Amino acids: CASRPTGNQPQHF.

The chain is built from TRBV5-1 and TRBJ1-2; D not resolved. Looked up from germline, CDR1 is SGHRS and CDR2 is YFSETQ. Trimming stripped 0 bases from V and 7 bases from J, with 22 bases between. The CDR3 is 17 residues long. The DNA of the CDR3 is TGCGCCAGCAGCTTGGCCGTTCGAGGGCGGGGAAGTGTTGGCTACACCTTC. The encoded protein is CASSLAVRGRGSVGYTF.

J is TRBJ2-1 and V is TRBV5-1; TRBD2 aligns across 7 bases. V lost 0 bases and J lost 6; bases outside the gene matches: 6. Germline lookup yields CDR1 SGHRS and CDR2 YFSETQ. This CDR3 spans 15 amino acids. The chain's CDR3 is CASSLAAGVGNEQFF. The CDR3 nucleotides read TGCGCCAGCAGCTTGGCCGCGGGAGTGGGCAATGAGCAGTTCTTC.

This clone has just one count. The chain has TRBV28 and TRBJ1-6; no definite D call. In germline, CDR1 is MDHEN, CDR2 SYDVKM. CDR3 size: 12 residues. V was clipped by 5 bases and J by 6 bases, with 5 bases between them. The CDR3 DNA is TGTGCCAGCAGTCCGGTTAATTCACCCCTCCACTTT. The encoded protein is CASSPVNSPLHF.

The chain combines TRBV4-1 with TRBJ2-1; no reliable D call. Trimming pared 0 bases from V and 2 bases from J, leaving 14 bases between. The germline gives CDR1 MGHRA, CDR2 YSYEKL. The CDR3 is made up of 17 amino acids. The CDR3, as DNA: TGCGCCAGCAGCCAAGAATTAGGCAGGCTGGCCTACAATGAGCAGTTCTTC. It translates to CASSQELGRLAYNEQFF.

The J gene is TRBJ1-1, the V gene TRBV7-2; no reliable D call. There are 13 residues in the CDR3. V lost 5 bases to trimming and J lost 6 bases, with 13 bases between them. Per the germline V gene, CDR1 is SGHTA and CDR2 is FQGNSA. As DNA, the CDR3 is TGTGCCAGCAGCCAGGCCGGTCGCGCTGAAGCTTTCTTT. Amino acids: CASSQAGRAEAFF.

The chain has TRBV19 and TRBJ1-6; D might be TRBD1 (5 bases). Germline CDR1 and CDR2: LNHDA and SQIVND (reference sequence). Trimming pared 8 bases from V and 3 bases from J, leaving 11 bases between. This CDR3 region has 14 residues. In DNA form, the CDR3 reads TGTGCCAGTCGAGGAGGGGACTATAATTCACCCCTCCACTTT. It yields the protein CASRGGDYNSPLHF.

The chain has TRBV2 and TRBJ1-2; the D is unclear. Trimming took 1 base from V and 7 from J, leaving 16 bases between them. Germline CDR1 SNHLY, CDR2 FYNNEI. There are 15 residues in the CDR3. In DNA form, the CDR3 reads TGTGCCAGCAGTGAAGGAAGAGGAGCCTTAATTGGCTACACCTTC. This translates into CASSEGRGALIGYTF.

The rearrangement links TRBV7-2 to TRBJ1-5; no firm D call. Germline V gives CDR1 SGHTA, CDR2 FQGNSA. The CDR3 has 15 amino acids. Trimming stripped 1 base from V and 5 bases from J, with 12 bases between. The CDR3 region is CASSLDSGSYQPQHF. The CDR3 region has the DNA TGTGCCAGCAGCTTAGATTCAGGTTCCTATCAGCCCCAGCATTTT.

DNA of the CDR3: TGCGCCAGCACCCCCCCCGGACAGAGTTATGGCTACACCTTC. Protein: CASTPPGQSYGYTF. V is TRBV5-1 and J is TRBJ1-2; D is possibly TRBD1 (6 bases). Germline V gene lookup returns CDR1 SGHRS and CDR2 YFSETQ. V was shortened by 6 bases and J by 5 bases, with 17 bases between the two germline ends. The CDR3 sequence is 14 residues long.

In its sample, this clone was seen a few times. V is TRBV7-8 and J is TRBJ1-1; 7 bases fit TRBD1. CDR3 length: 13 residues. V shed 5 bases and J 4 bases; nucleotides not matched to a gene: 4. Germline CDR1 reads SGHVS; CDR2 reads FQNEAQ. The CDR3 sequence is CASSATGATEAFF. CDR3 bases: TGTGCCAGCAGCGCCACAGGGGCCACTGAAGCTTTCTTT. Using reference TRBV7-8 and TRBJ1-1 for the parts outside the CDR3, the full variable domain is GAGVSQSPRYKVAKRGQDVALRCDPISGHVSLFWYQQALGQGPEFLTYFQNEAQLDKSGLPSDRFFAERPEGSVSTLKIQRTQQEDSAVYLCASSATGATEAFFGQGTRLTVV.

This clone was observed a handful of times. The J gene is TRBJ1-6, the V gene TRBV7-2; the D gene is possibly TRBD1 (6 bases). The CDR3 loop spans 18 amino acids. The germline CDR1 and CDR2 sequences are SGHTA and FQGNSA. Between the trimmed V and J ends, which lost 5 bases and 0 bases, there was a span of 17 bases. This chain's CDR3 is CASSRLGGFGSYNSPLHF. As DNA, the CDR3 is TGTGCCAGCAGCCGCTTAGGGGGGTTTGGCTCCTATAATTCACCCCTCCACTTT. Combining the CDR3 with reference TRBV7-2 and TRBJ1-6 gives the whole variable domain GAGVSQSPSNKVTEKGKDVELRCDPISGHTALYWYRQSLGQGLEFLIYFQGNSAPDKSGLPSDRFSAERTGGSVSTLTIQRTQQEDSAVYLCASSRLGGFGSYNSPLHFGNGTRLTVT.

This clone was detected a few times. An end of the junction does not agree with germline; a read error may underlie this. This chain joins TRBV6-6 and TRBJ1-5, with a tentative D call TRBD1 (5 bases). Germline V gene data show CDR1 as MNHNY and CDR2 as SVGAGI (reference sequence). The CDR3 runs to 11 residues. The chain's CDR3 is CASSSRQGADF. The CDR3 nucleotides read TGTGCCAGCTCGAGCCGGCAGGGTGCGGATTTT.

This rearrangement joins TRBV7-2 to TRBJ1-2; maybe TRBD1 (5 bases). This CDR3 comprises 13 residues. Germline CDR1 is SGHTA and CDR2 is FQGNSA. Trimming removed 2 bases from V and 8 bases from J, with 12 bases in between. CDR3 nucleotide sequence: TGTGCCAGCAGCTTAAGGCAGGGTCGGGGCTACACCTTC. Amino acid sequence: CASSLRQGRGYTF.

This clone was seen repeatedly, ten times or more. V is TRBV11-2 and J is TRBJ1-1, with D hard to call. The germline V gene has CDR1 SGHAT and CDR2 FQNNGV. Trimming shortened V by 1 base and J by 5 bases, and 8 bases separated the two germline ends. CDR3 length: 13 residues. The CDR3 nucleotides read TGTGCCAGCAGCTTAGGGTCCGTGACTGAAGCTTTCTTT. Translating it yields CASSLGSVTEAFF.

This clone was found a few times. This chain uses TRBV4-3 with TRBJ2-5; 9 bases align to TRBD2. Germline assignment: CDR1 LGHNA and CDR2 YSLEER. The CDR3 is 16 amino acids. J was trimmed by 5 bases and V by 1 base; bases with no gene match: 8. The CDR3 loop reads CASSQGLAGTRETQYF. The DNA for the CDR3 is TGCGCCAGCAGCCAAGGGCTAGCGGGGACCCGGGAGACCCAGTACTTC.